The entry below describes one T cell receptor beta chain. The antigen is undetermined. This may stem from a read error, because a much larger clone lies one nucleotide away. Total RNA and DNA came together from approximately 22-30 mg of bulk tissue without cell sorting. Surgery removed the patients' primary liver carcinoma. The data are from a study of tumor-infiltrating lymphocytes in primary liver carcinoma. Background on the study: Measuring roughly 4.2 to 10 cm across, the tumors were staged as T1-T3 N0M0.

Starting from 500 ng of total RNA, TCR beta cDNA was produced with a primer in the constant region. Researchers made the TCR beta libraries by running three nested multiplex PCR rounds with slightly modified ARM-PCR. Both of the initial two PCR rounds ran for around 9 cycles and employed TRBV1-TRBV30 forward primers alongside a C-beta reverse primer. TCRdb independently ran MiXCR on the multiplex PCR reads; one entry per CDR3 protein. Of 85,000 to 100,000 distinct CDR3 sequences in the sample, less than 70% were seen once. The V gene's germline CDR1 is MNHNS and CDR2 SASEGT. The CDR3 contains 14 residues. Study outcomes and limitations: Tumor region pairs outstripped tumor-adjacent and tumor-blood pairs in overlap.

Material: tumor-adjacent normal liver tissue. The source is a middle-aged man with primary liver carcinoma and hepatitis B virus infection. This chain connects TRBV6-1 to TRBJ1-5; weak D call: TRBD1 (6 bases). CDR3 bases: TGTGTCAGCAGTACTGGACAGTCCGAGCAGCCCCAGCATTTT. As protein: CVSSTGQSEQPQHF.